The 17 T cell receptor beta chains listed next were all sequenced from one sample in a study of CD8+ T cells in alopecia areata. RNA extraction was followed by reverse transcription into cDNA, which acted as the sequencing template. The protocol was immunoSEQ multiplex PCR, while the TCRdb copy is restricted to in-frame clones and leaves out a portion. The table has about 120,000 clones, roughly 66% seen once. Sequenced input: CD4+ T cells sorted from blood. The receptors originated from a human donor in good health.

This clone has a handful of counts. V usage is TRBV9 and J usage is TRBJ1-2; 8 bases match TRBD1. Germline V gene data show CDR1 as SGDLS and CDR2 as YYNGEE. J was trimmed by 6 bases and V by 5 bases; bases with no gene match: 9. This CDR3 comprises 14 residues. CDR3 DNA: TGTGCCAGCAGTCGCGGACAGGGTGGGCATGGCTACACCTTC. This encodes CASSRGQGGHGYTF.

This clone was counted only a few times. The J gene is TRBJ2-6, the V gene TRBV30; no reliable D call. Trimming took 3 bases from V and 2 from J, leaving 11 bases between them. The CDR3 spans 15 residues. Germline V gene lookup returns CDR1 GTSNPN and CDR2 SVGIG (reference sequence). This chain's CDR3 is CAWSLLGTGANVLTF. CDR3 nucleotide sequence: TGTGCCTGGAGCCTCTTGGGAACTGGGGCCAACGTCCTGACTTTC.

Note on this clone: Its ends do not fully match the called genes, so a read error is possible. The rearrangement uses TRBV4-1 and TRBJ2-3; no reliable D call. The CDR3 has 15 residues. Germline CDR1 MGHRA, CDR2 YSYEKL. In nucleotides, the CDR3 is TGTGCCAGCAGCCAGGAGTTAACCGGCACAGATACGCAGTATTTT. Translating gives CASSQELTGTDTQYF.

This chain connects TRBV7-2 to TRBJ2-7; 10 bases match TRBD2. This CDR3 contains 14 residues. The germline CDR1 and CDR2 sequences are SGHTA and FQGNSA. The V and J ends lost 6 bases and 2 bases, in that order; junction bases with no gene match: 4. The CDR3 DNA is TGTGCCAGCAGGGTTGGACTAGCGGCCTACGAGCAGTACTTC. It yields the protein CASRVGLAAYEQYF.

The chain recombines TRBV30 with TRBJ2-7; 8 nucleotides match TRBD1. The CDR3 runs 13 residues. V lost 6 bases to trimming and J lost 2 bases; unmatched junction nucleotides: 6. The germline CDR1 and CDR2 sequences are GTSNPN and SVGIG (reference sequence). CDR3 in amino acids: CACGQGATYEQYF. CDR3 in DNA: TGTGCCTGCGGACAGGGAGCCACCTACGAGCAGTACTTC.

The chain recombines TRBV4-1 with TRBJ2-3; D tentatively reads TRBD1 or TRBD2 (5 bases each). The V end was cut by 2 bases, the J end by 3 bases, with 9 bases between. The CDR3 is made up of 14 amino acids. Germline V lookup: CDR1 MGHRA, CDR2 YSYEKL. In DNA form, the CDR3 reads TGCGCCAGCAGCCAATGGGGGTCTACAGATACGCAGTATTTT. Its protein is CASSQWGSTDTQYF.

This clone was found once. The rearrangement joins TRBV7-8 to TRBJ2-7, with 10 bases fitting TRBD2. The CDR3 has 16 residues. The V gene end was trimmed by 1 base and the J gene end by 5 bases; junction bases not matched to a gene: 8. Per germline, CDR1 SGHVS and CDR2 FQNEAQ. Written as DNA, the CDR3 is TGTGCCAGCAGCTTAGATTGGGCTAGCGGGGGCAACGAGCAGTACTTC. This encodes CASSLDWASGGNEQYF.

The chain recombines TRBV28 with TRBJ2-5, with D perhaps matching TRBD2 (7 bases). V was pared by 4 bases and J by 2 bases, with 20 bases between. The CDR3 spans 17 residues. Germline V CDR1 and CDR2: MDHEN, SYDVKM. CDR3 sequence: CASSSGTRWGGQETQYF. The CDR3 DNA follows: TGTGCCAGCAGTTCCGGGACACGATGGGGGGGGCAAGAGACCCAGTACTTC.

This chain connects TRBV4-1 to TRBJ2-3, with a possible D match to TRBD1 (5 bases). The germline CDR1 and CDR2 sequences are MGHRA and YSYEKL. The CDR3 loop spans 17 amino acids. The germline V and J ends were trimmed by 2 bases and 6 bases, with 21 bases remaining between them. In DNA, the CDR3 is TGCGCCAGCAGCCAACCAGAACGTCAAGGGGCATTTGATACGCAGTATTTT. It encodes CASSQPERQGAFDTQYF.

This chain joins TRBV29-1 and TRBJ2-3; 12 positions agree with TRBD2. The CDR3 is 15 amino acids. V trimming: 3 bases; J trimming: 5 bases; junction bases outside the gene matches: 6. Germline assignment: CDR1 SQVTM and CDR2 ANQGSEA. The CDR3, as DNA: TGCAGCGTTGATACTAGCGGGGGGCGTGGAGATACGCAGTATTTT. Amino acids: CSVDTSGGRGDTQYF.

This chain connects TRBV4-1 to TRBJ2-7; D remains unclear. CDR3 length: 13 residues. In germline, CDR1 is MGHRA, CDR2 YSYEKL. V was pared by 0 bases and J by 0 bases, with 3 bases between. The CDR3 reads CASSQELSYEQYF. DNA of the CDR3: TGCGCCAGCAGCCAAGAACTCTCCTACGAGCAGTACTTC.

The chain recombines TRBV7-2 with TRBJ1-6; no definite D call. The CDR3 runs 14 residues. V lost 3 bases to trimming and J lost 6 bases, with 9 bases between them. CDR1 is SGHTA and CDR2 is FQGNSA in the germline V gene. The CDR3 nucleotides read TGTGCCAGCAGCTTTGGACCGCTTAATTCACCCCTCCACTTT. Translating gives CASSFGPLNSPLHF.

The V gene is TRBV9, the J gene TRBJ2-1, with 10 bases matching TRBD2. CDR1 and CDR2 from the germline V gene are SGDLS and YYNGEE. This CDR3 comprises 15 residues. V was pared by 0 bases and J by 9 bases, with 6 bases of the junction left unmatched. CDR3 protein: CASSVGLAGVGEQFF. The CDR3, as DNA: TGTGCCAGCAGCGTAGGGCTAGCGGGGGTCGGTGAGCAGTTCTTC.

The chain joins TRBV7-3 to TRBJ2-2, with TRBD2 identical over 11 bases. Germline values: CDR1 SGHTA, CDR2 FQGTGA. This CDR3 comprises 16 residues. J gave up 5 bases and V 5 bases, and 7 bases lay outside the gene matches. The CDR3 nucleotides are TGTGCCAGCAGCCCGCGACTAGCGGGGAAAACCGGGGAGCTGTTTTTT. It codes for CASSPRLAGKTGELFF.

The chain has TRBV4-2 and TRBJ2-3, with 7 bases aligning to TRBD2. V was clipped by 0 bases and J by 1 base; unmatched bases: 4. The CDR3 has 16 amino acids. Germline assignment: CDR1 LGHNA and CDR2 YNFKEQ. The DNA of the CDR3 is TGTGCCAGCAGCCAAGATTCCAGCGGGGGCACAGATACGCAGTATTTT. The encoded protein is CASSQDSSGGTDTQYF.

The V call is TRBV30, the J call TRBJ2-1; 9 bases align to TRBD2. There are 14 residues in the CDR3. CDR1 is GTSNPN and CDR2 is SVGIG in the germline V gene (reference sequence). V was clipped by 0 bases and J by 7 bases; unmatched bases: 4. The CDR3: CAWSVLAGSNEQFF. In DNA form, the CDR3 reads TGTGCCTGGAGTGTTCTAGCGGGGTCGAATGAGCAGTTCTTC.

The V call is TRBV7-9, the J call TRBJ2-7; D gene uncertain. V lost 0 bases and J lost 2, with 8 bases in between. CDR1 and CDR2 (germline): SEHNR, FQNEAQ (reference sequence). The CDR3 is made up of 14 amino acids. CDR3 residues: CASSLAVITYEQYF. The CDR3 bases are TGTGCCAGCAGCTTAGCGGTGATCACCTACGAGCAGTACTTC.